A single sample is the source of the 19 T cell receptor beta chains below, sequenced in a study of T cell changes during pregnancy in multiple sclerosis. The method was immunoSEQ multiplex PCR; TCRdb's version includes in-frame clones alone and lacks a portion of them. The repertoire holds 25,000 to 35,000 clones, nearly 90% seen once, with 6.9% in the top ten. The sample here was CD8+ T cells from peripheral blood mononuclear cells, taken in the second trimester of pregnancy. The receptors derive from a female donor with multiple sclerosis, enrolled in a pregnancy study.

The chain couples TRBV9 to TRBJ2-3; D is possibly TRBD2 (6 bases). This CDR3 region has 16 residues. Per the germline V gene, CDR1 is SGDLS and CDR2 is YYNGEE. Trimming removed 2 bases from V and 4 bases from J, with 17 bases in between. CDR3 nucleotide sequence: TGTGCCAGCAGCGTTCGTAGCGGCAGAGTCCCAGATACGCAGTATTTT. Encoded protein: CASSVRSGRVPDTQYF.

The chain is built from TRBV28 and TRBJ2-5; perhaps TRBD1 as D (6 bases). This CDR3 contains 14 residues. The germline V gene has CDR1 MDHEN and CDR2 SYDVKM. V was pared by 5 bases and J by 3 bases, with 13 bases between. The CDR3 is CASSPLTGEETQYF. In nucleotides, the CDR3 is TGTGCCAGCAGTCCATTGACAGGTGAAGAGACCCAGTACTTC.

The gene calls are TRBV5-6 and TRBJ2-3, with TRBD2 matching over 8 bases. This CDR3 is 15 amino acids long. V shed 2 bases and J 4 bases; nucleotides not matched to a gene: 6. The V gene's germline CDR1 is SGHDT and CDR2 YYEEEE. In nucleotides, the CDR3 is TGTGCCAGCAGCTTAGCGGGGGTCCCCCCAGATACGCAGTATTTT. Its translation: CASSLAGVPPDTQYF.

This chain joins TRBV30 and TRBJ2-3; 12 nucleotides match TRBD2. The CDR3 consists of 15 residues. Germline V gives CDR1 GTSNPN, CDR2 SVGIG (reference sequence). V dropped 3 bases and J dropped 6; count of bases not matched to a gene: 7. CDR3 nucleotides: TGTGCCTGGAGCGGACTAGCGGGATATCGGGATACGCAGTATTTT. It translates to CAWSGLAGYRDTQYF.

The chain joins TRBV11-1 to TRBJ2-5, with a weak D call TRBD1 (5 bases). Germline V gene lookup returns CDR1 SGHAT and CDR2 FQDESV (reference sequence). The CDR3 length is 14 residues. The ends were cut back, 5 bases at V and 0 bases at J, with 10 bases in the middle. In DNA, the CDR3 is TGTGCCAGCAGCCGACACAGGTACCAAGAGACCCAGTACTTC. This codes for CASSRHRYQETQYF.

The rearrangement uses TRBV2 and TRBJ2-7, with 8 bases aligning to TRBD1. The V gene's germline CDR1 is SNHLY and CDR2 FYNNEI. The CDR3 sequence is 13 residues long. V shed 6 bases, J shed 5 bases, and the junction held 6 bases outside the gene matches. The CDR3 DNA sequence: TGTGCCAGCAGGGATGGACAGGGCCACGAGCAGTACTTC. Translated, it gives CASRDGQGHEQYF.

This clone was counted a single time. The CDR3 is CASSGTGGIGELFF. The DNA of the CDR3 is TGTGCCAGCAGTGGGACAGGGGGTATCGGGGAGCTGTTTTTT. The genes are TRBV6-1 and TRBJ2-2; 10 bases match TRBD1. Trimming cost V 4 bases and J 7 bases; bases outside gene matches: 3. This CDR3 spans 14 amino acids. The germline CDR1 and CDR2 sequences are MNHNS and SASEGT.

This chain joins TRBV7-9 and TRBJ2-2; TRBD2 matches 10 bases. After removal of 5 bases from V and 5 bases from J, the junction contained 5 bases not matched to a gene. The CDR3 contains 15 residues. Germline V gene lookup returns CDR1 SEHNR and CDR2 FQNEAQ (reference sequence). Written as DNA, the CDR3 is TGTGCCAGCAGCCCGCGGACTAGCGGTACCGGGGAGCTGTTTTTT. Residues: CASSPRTSGTGELFF. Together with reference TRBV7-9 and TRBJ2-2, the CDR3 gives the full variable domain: DTGVSQNPRHKITKRGQNVTFRCDPISEHNRLYWYRQTLGQGPEFLTYFQNEAQLEKSRLLSDRFSAERPKGSFSTLEIQRTEQGDSAMYLCASSPRTSGTGELFFGEGSRLTVL.

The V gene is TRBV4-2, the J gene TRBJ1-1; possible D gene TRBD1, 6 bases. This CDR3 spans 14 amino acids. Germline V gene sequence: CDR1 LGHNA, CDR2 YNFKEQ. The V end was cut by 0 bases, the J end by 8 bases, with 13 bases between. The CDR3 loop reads CASSQDLMDREAFF. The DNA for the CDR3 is TGTGCCAGCAGCCAAGATTTAATGGACAGAGAAGCTTTCTTT.

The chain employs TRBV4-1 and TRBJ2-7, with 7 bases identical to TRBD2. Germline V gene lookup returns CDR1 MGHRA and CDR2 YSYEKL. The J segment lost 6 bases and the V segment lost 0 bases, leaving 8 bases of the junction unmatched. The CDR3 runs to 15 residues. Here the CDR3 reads CASSQESGERREQYF. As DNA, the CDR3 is TGCGCCAGCAGCCAAGAAAGCGGGGAAAGGCGCGAGCAGTACTTC.

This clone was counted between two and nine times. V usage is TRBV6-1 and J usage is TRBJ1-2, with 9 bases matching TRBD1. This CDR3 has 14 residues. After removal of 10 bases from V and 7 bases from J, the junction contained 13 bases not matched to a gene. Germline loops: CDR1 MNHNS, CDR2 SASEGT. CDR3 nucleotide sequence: TGTGCCACCTTAGGGGACAGGGATGTTGCTGGCTACACCTTC. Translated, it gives CATLGDRDVAGYTF.

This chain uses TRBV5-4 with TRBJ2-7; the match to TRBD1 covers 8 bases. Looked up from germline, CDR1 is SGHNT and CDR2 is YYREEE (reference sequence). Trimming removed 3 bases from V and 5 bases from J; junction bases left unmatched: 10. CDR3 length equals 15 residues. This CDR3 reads CASSSPGQVEDEQYF. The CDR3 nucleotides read TGTGCCAGCAGCTCGCCGGGACAGGTTGAAGACGAGCAGTACTTC.

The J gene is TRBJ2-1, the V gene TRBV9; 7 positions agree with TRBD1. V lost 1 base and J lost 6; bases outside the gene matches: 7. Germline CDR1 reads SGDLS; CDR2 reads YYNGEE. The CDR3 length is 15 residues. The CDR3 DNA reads TGTGCCAGCAGCGTATACGGACAGGTGTCCAATGAGCAGTTCTTC. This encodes CASSVYGQVSNEQFF.

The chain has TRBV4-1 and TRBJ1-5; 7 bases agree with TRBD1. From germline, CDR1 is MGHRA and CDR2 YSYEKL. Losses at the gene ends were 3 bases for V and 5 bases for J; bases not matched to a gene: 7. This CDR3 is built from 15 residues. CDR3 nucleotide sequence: TGCGCCAGCAGCCACACAGGGGTAGGAGATCAGCCCCAGCATTTT. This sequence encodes CASSHTGVGDQPQHF.

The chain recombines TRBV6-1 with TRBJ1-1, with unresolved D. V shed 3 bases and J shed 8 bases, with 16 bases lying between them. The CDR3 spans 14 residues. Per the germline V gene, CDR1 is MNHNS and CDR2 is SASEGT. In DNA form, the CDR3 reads TGTGCCAGCAGTGAGTTTGGCTCTTCACACGAAGCTTTCTTT. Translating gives CASSEFGSSHEAFF.

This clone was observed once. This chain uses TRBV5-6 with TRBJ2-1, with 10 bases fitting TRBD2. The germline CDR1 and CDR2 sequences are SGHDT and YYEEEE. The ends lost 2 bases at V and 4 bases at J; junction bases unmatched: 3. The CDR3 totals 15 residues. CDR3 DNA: TGTGCCAGCAGCTTAGTGACTAGCGGGTACAATGAGCAGTTCTTC. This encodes CASSLVTSGYNEQFF.

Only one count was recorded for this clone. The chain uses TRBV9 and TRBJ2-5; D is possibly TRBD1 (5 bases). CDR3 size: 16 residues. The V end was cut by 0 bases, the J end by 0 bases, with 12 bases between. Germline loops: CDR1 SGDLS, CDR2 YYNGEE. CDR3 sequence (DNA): TGTGCCAGCAGCGTAGGTGTTGACAGCAACCAAGAGACCCAGTACTTC. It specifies CASSVGVDSNQETQYF.

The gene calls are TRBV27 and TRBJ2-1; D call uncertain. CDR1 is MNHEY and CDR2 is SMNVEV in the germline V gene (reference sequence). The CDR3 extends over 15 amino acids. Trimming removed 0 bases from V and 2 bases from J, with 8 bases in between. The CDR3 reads CASSLSRGAYNEQFF. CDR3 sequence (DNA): TGTGCCAGCAGTTTATCGCGCGGAGCCTACAATGAGCAGTTCTTC.

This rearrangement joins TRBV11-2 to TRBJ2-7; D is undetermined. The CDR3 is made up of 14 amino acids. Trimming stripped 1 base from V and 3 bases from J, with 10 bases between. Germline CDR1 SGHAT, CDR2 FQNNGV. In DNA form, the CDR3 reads TGTGCCAGCAGCTTAGGAGGCGTCGTCTACGAGCAGTACTTC. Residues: CASSLGGVVYEQYF.